What follows describes a single T cell receptor beta chain. Its matching antigen is unknown. Researchers ran the PCR with 60 Vbeta and 13 Jbeta primers. Profiling relied on immunoSEQ multiplex PCR, and the TCRdb table lists in-frame clones only, not all of them. The ten top clones account for approximately 5.4%, within a sample of around 76,000 clones. This sample was taken from a study of cytomegalovirus exposure and HLA in healthy donors. Study outcomes and limitations: Some V segments could not be told apart, so they were left out, TRBV6-2 and TRBV6-3 among them.

The CDR3 length is 13 residues. CDR1 and CDR2 (germline): SGHNT, YYREEE (reference sequence). V was trimmed by 1 base and J by 8 bases, leaving 9 bases between them. The receptor's source is a man between 40 and 49 years old in good health and CMV-seronegative. The rearrangement joins TRBV5-4 to TRBJ1-4; D gene unclear. The sample was PBMCs. The CDR3 here is CASSLTGKEKLFF. CDR3 coding DNA: TGTGCCAGCAGCTTGACGGGAAAAGAAAAACTGTTTTTT.